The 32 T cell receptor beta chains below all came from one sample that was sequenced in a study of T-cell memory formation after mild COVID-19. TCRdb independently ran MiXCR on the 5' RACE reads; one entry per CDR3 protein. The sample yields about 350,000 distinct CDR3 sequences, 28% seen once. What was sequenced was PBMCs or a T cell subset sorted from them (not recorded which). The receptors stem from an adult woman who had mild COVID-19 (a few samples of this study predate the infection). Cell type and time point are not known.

CDR3 nucleotide sequence: TGTGCCAGCAGCTTCTCAGGGGCCTCGGGGAATTCACCCCTCCACTTT. It specifies CASSFSGASGNSPLHF. The V gene is TRBV5-6, the J gene TRBJ1-6; D may be TRBD1 (6 bases). CDR1 is SGHDT, CDR2 YYEEEE, per germline. There are 16 residues in the CDR3. V gave up 2 bases and J gave up 7 bases, with 16 bases separating them.

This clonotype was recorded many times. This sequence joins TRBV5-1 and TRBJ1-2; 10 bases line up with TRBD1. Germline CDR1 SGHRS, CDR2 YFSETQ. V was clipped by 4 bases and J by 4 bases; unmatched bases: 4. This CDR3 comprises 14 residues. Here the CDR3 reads CASSEGQGSYGYTF. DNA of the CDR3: TGCGCCAGCAGCGAGGGACAGGGGTCCTATGGCTACACCTTC.

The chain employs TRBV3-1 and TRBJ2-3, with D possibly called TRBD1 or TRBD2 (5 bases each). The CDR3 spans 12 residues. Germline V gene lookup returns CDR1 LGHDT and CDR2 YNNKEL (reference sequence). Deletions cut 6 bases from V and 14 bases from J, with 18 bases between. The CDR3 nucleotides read TGTGCCAGCAGGCGTCGGGGCAGCCCAGCGTATTTT. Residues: CASRRRGSPAYF.

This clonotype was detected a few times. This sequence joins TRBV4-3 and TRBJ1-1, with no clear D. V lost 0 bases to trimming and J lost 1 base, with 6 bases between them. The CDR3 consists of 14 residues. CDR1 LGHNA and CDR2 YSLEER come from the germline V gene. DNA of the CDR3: TGCGCCAGCAGCCAAGATCGGGCGAACACTGAAGCTTTCTTT. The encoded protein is CASSQDRANTEAFF.

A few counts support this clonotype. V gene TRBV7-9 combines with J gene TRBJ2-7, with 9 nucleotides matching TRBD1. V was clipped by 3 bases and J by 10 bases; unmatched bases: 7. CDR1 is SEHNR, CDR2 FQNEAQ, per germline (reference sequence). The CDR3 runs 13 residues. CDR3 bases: TGTGCCAGCAGCTTGGGACAGGGAATAGAACAGTACTTC. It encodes CASSLGQGIEQYF.

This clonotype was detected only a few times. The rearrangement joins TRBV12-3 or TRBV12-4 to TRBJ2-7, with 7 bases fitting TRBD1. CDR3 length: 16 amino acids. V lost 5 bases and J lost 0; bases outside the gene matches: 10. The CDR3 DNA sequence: TGTGCCAGCAGTACTACAGGGGCTATCAGCTCCTACGAGCAGTACTTC. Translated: CASSTTGAISSYEQYF.

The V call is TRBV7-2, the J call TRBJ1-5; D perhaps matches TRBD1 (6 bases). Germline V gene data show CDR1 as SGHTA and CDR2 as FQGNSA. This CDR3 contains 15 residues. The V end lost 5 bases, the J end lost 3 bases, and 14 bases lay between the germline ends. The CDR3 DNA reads TGTGCCAGCAGCCCCTGGGGGGGGGCCAATCAGCCCCAGCATTTT. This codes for CASSPWGGANQPQHF.

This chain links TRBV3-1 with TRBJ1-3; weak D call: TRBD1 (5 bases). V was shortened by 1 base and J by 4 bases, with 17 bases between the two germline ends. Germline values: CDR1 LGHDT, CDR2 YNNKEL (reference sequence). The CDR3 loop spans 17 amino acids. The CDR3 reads CASSQVKIGAAGNTIYF. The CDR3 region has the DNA TGTGCCAGCAGCCAAGTTAAGATAGGGGCAGCCGGAAACACCATATATTTT.

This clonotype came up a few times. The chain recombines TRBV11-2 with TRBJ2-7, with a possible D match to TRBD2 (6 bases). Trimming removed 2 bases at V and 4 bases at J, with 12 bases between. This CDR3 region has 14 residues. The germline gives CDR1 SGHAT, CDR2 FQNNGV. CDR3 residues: CASSLTGEGYEQYF. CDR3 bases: TGTGCCAGCAGCTTAACGGGAGAGGGTTACGAGCAGTACTTC.

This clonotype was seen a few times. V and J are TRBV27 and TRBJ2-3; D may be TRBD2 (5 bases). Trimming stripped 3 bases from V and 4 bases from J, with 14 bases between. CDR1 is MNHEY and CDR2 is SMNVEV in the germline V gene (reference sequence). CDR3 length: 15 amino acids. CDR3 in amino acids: CASSFWFASSDTQYF. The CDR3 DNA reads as TGTGCCAGCAGTTTCTGGTTTGCTAGCTCAGATACGCAGTATTTT.

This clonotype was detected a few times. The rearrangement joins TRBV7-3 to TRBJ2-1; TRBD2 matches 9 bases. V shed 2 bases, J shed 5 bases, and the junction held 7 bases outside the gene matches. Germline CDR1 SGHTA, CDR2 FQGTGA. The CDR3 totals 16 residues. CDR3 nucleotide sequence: TGTGCCAGCAGCTTAGCGGGCGTAGCGGGAGACAATGAGCAGTTCTTC. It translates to CASSLAGVAGDNEQFF.

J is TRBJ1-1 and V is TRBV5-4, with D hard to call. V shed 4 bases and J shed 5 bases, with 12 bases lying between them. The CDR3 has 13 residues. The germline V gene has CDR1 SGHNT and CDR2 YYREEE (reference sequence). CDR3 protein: CASSPLVGTEAFF. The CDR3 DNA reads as TGTGCCAGCAGCCCCTTAGTTGGGACTGAAGCTTTCTTT.

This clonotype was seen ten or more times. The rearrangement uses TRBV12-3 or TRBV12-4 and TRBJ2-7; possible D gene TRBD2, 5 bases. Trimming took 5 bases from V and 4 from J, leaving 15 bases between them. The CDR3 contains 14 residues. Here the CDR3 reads CASSLSWTSYEQYF. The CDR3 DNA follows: TGTGCCAGCAGTCTTTCGTGGACTTCGTACGAGCAGTACTTC.

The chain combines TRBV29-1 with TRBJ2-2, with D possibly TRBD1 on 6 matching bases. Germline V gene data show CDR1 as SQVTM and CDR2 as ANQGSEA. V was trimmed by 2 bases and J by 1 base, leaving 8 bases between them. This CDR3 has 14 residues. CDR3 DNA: TGCAGCGTTGAACCGGGACAGAACACCGGGGAGCTGTTTTTT. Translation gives CSVEPGQNTGELFF.

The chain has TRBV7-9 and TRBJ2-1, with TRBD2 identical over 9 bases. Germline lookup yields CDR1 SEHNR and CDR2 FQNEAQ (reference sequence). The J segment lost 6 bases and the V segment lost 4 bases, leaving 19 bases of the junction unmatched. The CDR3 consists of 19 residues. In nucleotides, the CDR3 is TGTGCCAGCAGCTACACGGGACTAGCCGGACGTGGGATCTTCAATGAGCAGTTCTTC. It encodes CASSYTGLAGRGIFNEQFF.

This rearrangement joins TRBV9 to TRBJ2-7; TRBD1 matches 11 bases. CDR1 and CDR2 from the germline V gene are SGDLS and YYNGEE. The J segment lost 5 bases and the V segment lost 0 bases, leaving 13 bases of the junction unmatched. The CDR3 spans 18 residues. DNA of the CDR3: TGTGCCAGCAGCGTAGAGATCAAACCCGGGACAGGGGGGAACGAGCAGTACTTC. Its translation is CASSVEIKPGTGGNEQYF.

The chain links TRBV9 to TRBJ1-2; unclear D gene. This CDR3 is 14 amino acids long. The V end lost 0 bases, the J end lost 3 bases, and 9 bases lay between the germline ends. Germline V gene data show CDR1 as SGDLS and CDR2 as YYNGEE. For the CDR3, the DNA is TGTGCCAGCAGCGTAGGGACGGGTCACTATGGCTACACCTTC. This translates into CASSVGTGHYGYTF.

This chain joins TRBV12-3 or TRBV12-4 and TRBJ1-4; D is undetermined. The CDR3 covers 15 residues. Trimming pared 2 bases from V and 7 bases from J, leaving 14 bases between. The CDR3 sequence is CASSLKAPAREKLFF. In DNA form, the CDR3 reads TGTGCCAGCAGTTTAAAGGCGCCGGCTCGTGAAAAACTGTTTTTT.

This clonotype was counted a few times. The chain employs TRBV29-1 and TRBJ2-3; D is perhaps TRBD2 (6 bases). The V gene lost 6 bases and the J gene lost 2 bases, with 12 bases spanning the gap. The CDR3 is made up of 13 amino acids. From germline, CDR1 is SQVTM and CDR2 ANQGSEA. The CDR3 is CSVGRDATDTQYF. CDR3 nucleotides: TGCAGCGTGGGGCGGGACGCCACAGATACGCAGTATTTT.

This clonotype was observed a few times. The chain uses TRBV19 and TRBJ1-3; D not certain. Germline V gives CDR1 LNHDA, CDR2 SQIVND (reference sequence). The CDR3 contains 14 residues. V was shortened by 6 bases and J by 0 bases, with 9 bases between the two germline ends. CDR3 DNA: TGTGCCAGTAGCCCCCGGGACTCTGGAAACACCATATATTTT. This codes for CASSPRDSGNTIYF.

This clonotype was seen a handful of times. In DNA, the CDR3 is TGCGCCAGCACCCCAGGTCTGACCGGGGAGCTGTTTTTT. It codes for CASTPGLTGELFF. The chain recombines TRBV5-1 with TRBJ2-2, with D hard to call. In germline, CDR1 is SGHRS, CDR2 YFSETQ. The CDR3 spans 13 residues. V lost 6 bases and J 5 bases, leaving 11 bases between the germline ends. Together with reference TRBV5-1 and TRBJ2-2, the CDR3 gives the full variable domain: KAGVTQTPRYLIKTRGQQVTLSCSPISGHRSVSWYQQTPGQGLQFLFEYFSETQRNKGNFPGRFSGRQFSNSRSEMNVSTLELGDSALYLCASTPGLTGELFFGEGSRLTVL.

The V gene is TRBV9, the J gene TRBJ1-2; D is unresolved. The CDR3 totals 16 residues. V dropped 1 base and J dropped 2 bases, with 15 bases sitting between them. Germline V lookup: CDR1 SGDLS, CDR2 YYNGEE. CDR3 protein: CASSVSEQSLNYGYTF. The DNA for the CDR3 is TGTGCCAGCAGCGTAAGTGAACAATCCCTGAACTATGGCTACACCTTC.

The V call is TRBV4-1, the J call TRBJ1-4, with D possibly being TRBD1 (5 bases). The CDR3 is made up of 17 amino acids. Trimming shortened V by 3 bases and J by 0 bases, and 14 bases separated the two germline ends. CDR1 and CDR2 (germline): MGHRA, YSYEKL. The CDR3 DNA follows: TGCGCCAGCAGCCAGGCTCCTCACAGGTCAACTAATGAAAAACTGTTTTTT. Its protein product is CASSQAPHRSTNEKLFF.

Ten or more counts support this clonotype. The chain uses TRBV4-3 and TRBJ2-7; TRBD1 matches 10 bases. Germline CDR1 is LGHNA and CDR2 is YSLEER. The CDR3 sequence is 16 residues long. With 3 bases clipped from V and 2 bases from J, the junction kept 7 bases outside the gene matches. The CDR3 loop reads CASSHSGTGEAYEQYF. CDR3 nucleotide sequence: TGCGCCAGCAGCCATTCCGGGACAGGGGAGGCCTACGAGCAGTACTTC.

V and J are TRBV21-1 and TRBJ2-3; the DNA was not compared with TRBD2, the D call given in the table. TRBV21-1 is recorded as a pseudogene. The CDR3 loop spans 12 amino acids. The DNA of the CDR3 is TGTGCCAGCAGGTTGAGGGCCAATACGCAGTATTTT. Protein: CASRLRANTQYF.

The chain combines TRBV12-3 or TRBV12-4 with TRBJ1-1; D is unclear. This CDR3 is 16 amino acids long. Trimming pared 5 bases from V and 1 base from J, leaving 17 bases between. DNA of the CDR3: TGTGCCAGCAGTCAAGCTTCCGGTCTCAAGAACACTGAAGCTTTCTTT. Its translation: CASSQASGLKNTEAFF.

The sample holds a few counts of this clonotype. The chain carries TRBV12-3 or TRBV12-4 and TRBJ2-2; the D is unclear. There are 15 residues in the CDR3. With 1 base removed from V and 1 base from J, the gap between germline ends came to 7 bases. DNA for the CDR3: TGTGCCAGCAGTTTAGTGACGGTGAACACCGGGGAGCTGTTTTTT. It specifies CASSLVTVNTGELFF.

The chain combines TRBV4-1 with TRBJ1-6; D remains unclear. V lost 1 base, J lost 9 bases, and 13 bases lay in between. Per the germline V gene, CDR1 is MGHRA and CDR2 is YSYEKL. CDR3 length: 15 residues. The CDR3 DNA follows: TGCGCCAGCAGCCAAGTCCGGGCAGGACCTTCACCCCTCCACTTT. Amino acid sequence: CASSQVRAGPSPLHF.

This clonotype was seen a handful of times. CDR3 region: CASSPELLAGIQETQYF. DNA of the CDR3: TGTGCCAGCAGCCCCGAGCTCCTAGCGGGGATCCAAGAGACCCAGTACTTC. This rearrangement joins TRBV7-2 to TRBJ2-5; 9 bases agree with TRBD2. The CDR3 has 17 amino acids. Per germline, CDR1 SGHTA and CDR2 FQGNSA. V lost 5 bases and J lost 1; bases outside the gene matches: 11.

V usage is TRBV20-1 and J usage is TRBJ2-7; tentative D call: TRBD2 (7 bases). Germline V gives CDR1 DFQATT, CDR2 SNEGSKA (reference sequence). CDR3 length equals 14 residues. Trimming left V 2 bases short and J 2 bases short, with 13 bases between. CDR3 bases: TGCAGTGCTAGATTAACAGGGACTACCTACGAGCAGTACTTC. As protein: CSARLTGTTYEQYF.

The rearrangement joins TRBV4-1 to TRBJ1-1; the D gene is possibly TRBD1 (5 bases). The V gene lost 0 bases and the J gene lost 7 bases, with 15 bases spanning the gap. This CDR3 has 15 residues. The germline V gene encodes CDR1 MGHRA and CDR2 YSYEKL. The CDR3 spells CASSQDLGRAGEAFF. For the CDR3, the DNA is TGCGCCAGCAGCCAAGATCTGGGCAGGGCTGGTGAAGCTTTCTTT.

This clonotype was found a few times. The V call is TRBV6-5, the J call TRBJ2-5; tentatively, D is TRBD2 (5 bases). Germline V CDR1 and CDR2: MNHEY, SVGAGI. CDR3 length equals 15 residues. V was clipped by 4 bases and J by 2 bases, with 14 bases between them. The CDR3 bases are TGTGCCAGCAGTTTTTCACTAGACGGGCAAGAGACCCAGTACTTC. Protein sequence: CASSFSLDGQETQYF.